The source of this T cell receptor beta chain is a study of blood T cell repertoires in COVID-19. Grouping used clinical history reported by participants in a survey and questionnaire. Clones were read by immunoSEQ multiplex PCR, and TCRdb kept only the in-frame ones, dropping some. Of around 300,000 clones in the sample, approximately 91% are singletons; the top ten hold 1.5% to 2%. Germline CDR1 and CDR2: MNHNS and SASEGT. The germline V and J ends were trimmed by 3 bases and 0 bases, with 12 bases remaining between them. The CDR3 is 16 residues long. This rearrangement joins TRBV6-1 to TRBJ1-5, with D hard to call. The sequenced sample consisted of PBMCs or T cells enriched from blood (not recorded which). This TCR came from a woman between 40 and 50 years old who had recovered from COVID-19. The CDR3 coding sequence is TGTGCCAGCAGTGAGAGGATTGTTAATAGCAATCAGCCCCAGCATTTT. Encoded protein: CASSERIVNSNQPQHF.